These 31 T cell receptor beta chains were all obtained from the same sample, sequenced in a study of shared clonotypes between healthy human individuals (dated by TCRdb to 2018 to 2021). To prepare the library, the immunoSEQ multiplex PCR assay was applied. Here the immuneACCESS table is served through TCRdb, limited to in-frame sequences with V and J called. Missing clones are a known gap in these copies; in checked studies unresolved V genes cover under half, and the rest lacks a known reason. Recorded for this sample are about 1.5 million clones; 95% to 99% of them occurred a single time. Jointly, the top ten make up roughly 0.4% of the sample. Material: naive CD4+ T cells sorted from blood. The cell subset or site label corresponds to: CD45RA+ positively selected. These receptors originate from a man under 40 in good health.

The chain carries TRBV28 and TRBJ2-7, with 7 bases aligning to TRBD1. J lost 8 bases, V lost 5 bases, and 9 bases had no gene match. CDR1 is MDHEN and CDR2 is SYDVKM in the germline V gene. This CDR3 spans 13 amino acids. The CDR3 here is CASSPHDREKQYF. The CDR3 DNA reads as TGTGCCAGCAGTCCCCACGACAGGGAGAAGCAGTACTTC.

This rearrangement joins TRBV5-5 to TRBJ2-1, with TRBD2 matching 12 bases. Per the germline V gene, CDR1 is SGHKS and CDR2 is YYEKEE (reference sequence). Trimming removed 3 bases from V and 0 bases from J; junction bases left unmatched: 1. There are 16 residues in the CDR3. The CDR3 bases are TGTGCCAGCAGCTCGACTAGCGGGAGCTCCTACAATGAGCAGTTCTTC. It codes for CASSSTSGSSYNEQFF.

V gene TRBV6-6 combines with J gene TRBJ2-7; either TRBD1 or TRBD2 may fit D (5 bases each). The CDR3 covers 16 residues. The V end lost 7 bases, the J end lost 3 bases, and 22 bases lay between the germline ends. In germline, CDR1 is MNHNY, CDR2 SVGAGI (reference sequence). CDR3 residues: CASTPGERDAHYEQYF. CDR3 sequence (DNA): TGTGCCAGCACGCCTGGAGAACGGGACGCTCACTACGAGCAGTACTTC.

This clone turned up a few times. At the DNA level, this CDR3 is encoded by other sequences in the same sample as well. Here the CDR3 reads CASSIGYEQYF. The DNA for the CDR3 is TGTGCCAGTAGTATAGGCTACGAGCAGTACTTC. V and J are TRBV19 and TRBJ2-7, with D uncertain. This CDR3 spans 11 amino acids. The germline V gene encodes CDR1 LNHDA and CDR2 SQIVND (reference sequence). The V and J ends lost 1 base and 3 bases respectively, with 1 base between them.

The rearrangement uses TRBV5-4 and TRBJ1-4; D ambiguous. The V gene's germline CDR1 is SGHNT and CDR2 YYREEE (reference sequence). V was clipped by 5 bases and J by 5 bases, with 10 bases between them. The CDR3 spans 13 residues. The CDR3 DNA is TGTGCCAGCAGTCCGGAGTTGAATGAAAAACTGTTTTTT. Translating gives CASSPELNEKLFF.

This rearrangement joins TRBV27 to TRBJ2-3, with D uncertain. V dropped 4 bases and J dropped 4 bases, with 12 bases sitting between them. Germline loops: CDR1 MNHEY, CDR2 SMNVEV (reference sequence). CDR3 length equals 14 residues. Here the CDR3 DNA reads TGTGCCAGCAGTTCAAGGATTTCGTCAGATACGCAGTATTTT. Its protein product is CASSSRISSDTQYF.

The chain employs TRBV6-5 and TRBJ2-5; TRBD1 aligns across 8 bases. The J segment lost 5 bases and the V segment lost 5 bases, leaving 4 bases of the junction unmatched. Per germline, CDR1 MNHEY and CDR2 SVGAGI. This CDR3 comprises 13 residues. The CDR3: CASSRDRRETQYF. CDR3 DNA sequence: TGTGCCAGCAGTCGGGACAGGAGGGAGACCCAGTACTTC.

The CDR3 here is CASSVRGDYNEQFF. The CDR3 bases are TGTGCCAGCAGCGTACGAGGGGACTACAATGAGCAGTTCTTC. V is TRBV9 and J is TRBJ2-1; either TRBD1 or TRBD2 may supply D (5 bases each). The CDR3 length is 14 residues. Germline loops: CDR1 SGDLS, CDR2 YYNGEE. Trimming pared 1 base from V and 3 bases from J, leaving 8 bases between.

This chain joins TRBV7-6 and TRBJ2-5; 11 bases agree with TRBD2. The CDR3 spans 18 residues. V gave up 5 bases and J gave up 1 base; unmatched junction bases: 12. The germline V gene encodes CDR1 SGHVS and CDR2 FNYEAQ. The CDR3 protein is CASSERPSGRTGQETQYF. The CDR3, as DNA: TGTGCCAGCAGCGAACGTCCTAGCGGGAGGACCGGCCAAGAGACCCAGTACTTC.

Turning to this clone: The sample holds other DNA sequences that translate to the same CDR3. The gene calls are TRBV28 and TRBJ1-1; D perhaps matches TRBD1 (5 bases). V was trimmed by 7 bases and J by 1 base, leaving 13 bases between them. This CDR3 region has 14 residues. Looked up from germline, CDR1 is MDHEN and CDR2 is SYDVKM. CDR3: CASTLGLGNTEAFF. In nucleotides, the CDR3 is TGTGCCAGCACCTTGGGACTGGGGAACACTGAAGCTTTCTTT.

V gene TRBV28 combines with J gene TRBJ2-1; TRBD1 might be the D (6 bases). The ends were cut back, 5 bases at V and 8 bases at J, with 13 bases in the middle. Germline V gives CDR1 MDHEN, CDR2 SYDVKM. The CDR3 covers 13 residues. The CDR3: CASSPGTSHEQFF. The CDR3 DNA reads as TGTGCCAGCAGTCCTGGGACATCCCATGAGCAGTTCTTC.

The genes are TRBV18 and TRBJ2-7, with D possibly matching TRBD2 (6 bases). The germline V gene encodes CDR1 KGHSH and CDR2 LQKENI. The CDR3 is 14 residues long. Trimming took off 3 bases at V and 4 bases at J, with 13 bases between the two ends. CDR3: CASSPRDLTYEQYF. The CDR3 region has the DNA TGTGCCAGCTCACCGAGGGACTTGACATACGAGCAGTACTTC.

The chain is built from TRBV5-1 and TRBJ2-2; D remains ambiguous. The CDR3 contains 13 residues. Trimming shortened V by 1 base and J by 5 bases, and 6 bases separated the two germline ends. The germline V gene has CDR1 SGHRS and CDR2 YFSETQ. The CDR3 DNA follows: TGCGCCAGCAGCTTGTTTCCGACCGGGGAGCTGTTTTTT. Residues: CASSLFPTGELFF.

The rearrangement joins TRBV28 to TRBJ2-1; TRBD2 aligns across 8 bases. This CDR3 contains 14 residues. The J segment lost 0 bases and the V segment lost 7 bases, leaving 2 bases of the junction unmatched. CDR1 and CDR2 (germline): MDHEN, SYDVKM. The chain's CDR3 is CASIAGFSYNEQFF. CDR3 coding DNA: TGTGCCAGCATAGCGGGATTCTCCTACAATGAGCAGTTCTTC.

The chain recombines TRBV4-2 with TRBJ2-2; the match to TRBD2 covers 8 bases. With V trimmed by 1 base and J by 6 bases, 7 bases remained unmatched. This CDR3 has 16 amino acids. Germline CDR1 reads LGHNA; CDR2 reads YNFKEQ. The CDR3 DNA follows: TGTGCCAGCAGCCAAGTAGCGGGGAGCGGAGCCGGGGAGCTGTTTTTT. Translated, it gives CASSQVAGSGAGELFF.

The chain employs TRBV13 and TRBJ2-7; TRBD1 is a possible D gene (5 bases). CDR1 is PRHDT, CDR2 FYEKMQ, per germline (reference sequence). The V and J ends lost 2 bases and 3 bases respectively, with 8 bases between them. This CDR3 contains 13 residues. For the CDR3, the DNA is TGTGCCAGCAGCTTAAAAGGGGTCTACGAGCAGTACTTC. This translates into CASSLKGVYEQYF. The variable domain in full, completed from reference TRBV13 and TRBJ2-7, reads AAGVIQSPRHLIKEKRETATLKCYPIPRHDTVYWYQQGPGQDPQFLISFYEKMQSDKGSIPDRFSAQQFSDYHSELNMSSLELGDSALYFCASSLKGVYEQYFGPGTRLTVT.

The V and J genes are TRBV5-1 and TRBJ1-5, with 7 bases fitting TRBD1. Trimming removed 0 bases from V and 7 bases from J; junction bases left unmatched: 7. The CDR3 spans 15 residues. Per the germline V gene, CDR1 is SGHRS and CDR2 is YFSETQ. The CDR3 sequence is CASSLATGFGQPQHF. DNA of the CDR3: TGCGCCAGCAGCTTGGCGACAGGGTTCGGCCAGCCCCAGCATTTT.

The rearrangement joins TRBV29-1 to TRBJ2-7; 10 positions agree with TRBD1. The trim removed 6 bases at V and 6 bases at J, leaving 8 bases unmatched. The CDR3 is 13 amino acids. Germline V lookup: CDR1 SQVTM, CDR2 ANQGSEA. CDR3 nucleotides: TGCAGCGTCGGCGGGACAGGGGTCTTCGAGCAGTACTTC. Its protein is CSVGGTGVFEQYF.

This clone showed up just once. Other nucleotide sequences from this sample produce the same CDR3. The gene calls are TRBV28 and TRBJ2-7; D is unclear. The V and J ends lost 6 bases and 2 bases respectively, with 8 bases between them. The CDR3 loop spans 12 amino acids. Germline CDR1 and CDR2: MDHEN and SYDVKM. The CDR3 protein is CASSLLTYEQYF. CDR3 bases: TGTGCCAGCAGCCTCCTGACCTACGAGCAGTACTTC.

The chain has TRBV15 and TRBJ1-5; D may be TRBD1 (5 bases). Per the germline V gene, CDR1 is LNHNV and CDR2 is YYDKDF (reference sequence). V lost 0 bases and J 1 base, leaving 7 bases between the germline ends. The CDR3 has 15 amino acids. The CDR3 sequence is CATSRERDSNQPQHF. The CDR3 DNA sequence: TGTGCCACCAGCAGAGAACGGGACAGCAATCAGCCCCAGCATTTT.

The V gene is TRBV29-1, the J gene TRBJ2-1, with 7 bases lining up with TRBD2. Germline assignment: CDR1 SQVTM and CDR2 ANQGSEA. The CDR3 consists of 15 residues. J lost 0 bases, V lost 7 bases, and 9 bases had no gene match. The CDR3 sequence: CSAPLAVTSYNEQFF. The DNA of the CDR3 is TGCAGCGCCCCCCTAGCGGTTACCTCCTACAATGAGCAGTTCTTC.

The chain recombines TRBV4-2 with TRBJ2-3; 10 bases map to TRBD2. V lost 4 bases to trimming and J lost 1 base; unmatched junction nucleotides: 20. Germline loops: CDR1 LGHNA, CDR2 YNFKEQ. The CDR3 covers 21 residues. In nucleotides, the CDR3 is TGTGCCAGCAGCCTCTCCATTGGTCGGGCTAGCGGGAGAGGCGGCACAGATACGCAGTATTTT. It specifies CASSLSIGRASGRGGTDTQYF.

The rearrangement joins TRBV2 to TRBJ1-5, with D uncertain. Germline V gene data show CDR1 as SNHLY and CDR2 as FYNNEI. This CDR3 spans 13 amino acids. V lost 6 bases, J lost 7 bases, and 13 bases lay in between. The CDR3 DNA sequence: TGTGCCAGCAGACCTAGGCCTGGGCAGCCCCAGCATTTT. This gives the protein CASRPRPGQPQHF.

Only one count was recorded for this clone. The gene calls are TRBV20-1 and TRBJ1-1; D is undetermined. This CDR3 region has 10 residues. Germline CDR1 is DFQATT and CDR2 is SNEGSKA (reference sequence). The germline V and J ends were trimmed by 7 bases and 4 bases, with 7 bases remaining between them. CDR3 sequence reads: CSVPFTEAFF. CDR3 nucleotides: TGCAGTGTCCCGTTCACTGAAGCTTTCTTT.

This rearrangement joins TRBV5-1 to TRBJ2-3; 7 nucleotides align to TRBD1. Per germline, CDR1 SGHRS and CDR2 YFSETQ. The CDR3 sequence is 16 residues long. V gave up 0 bases and J gave up 3 bases; unmatched junction bases: 7. The chain's CDR3 is CASSLEQGIGTDTQYF. DNA of the CDR3: TGCGCCAGCAGCTTGGAACAGGGGATTGGGACAGATACGCAGTATTTT.

This clone was detected once. This sequence joins TRBV29-1 and TRBJ1-2; TRBD1 aligns across 7 bases. This CDR3 has 12 amino acids. Trimming cost V 6 bases and J 4 bases; bases outside gene matches: 5. Germline V gives CDR1 SQVTM, CDR2 ANQGSEA. Here the CDR3 reads CSVGQRTYGYTF. CDR3 sequence (DNA): TGCAGCGTGGGACAGCGAACCTATGGCTACACCTTC.

This clone has just one count. The chain recombines TRBV6-5 with TRBJ2-1; TRBD1 agrees at 9 bases. V was pared by 5 bases and J by 4 bases, with 6 bases of the junction left unmatched. CDR1 and CDR2 (germline): MNHEY, SVGAGI. The CDR3 length is 15 residues. The CDR3 DNA reads as TGTGCCAGCAGTATACAGGGGGCGAATTACAATGAGCAGTTCTTC. Its protein is CASSIQGANYNEQFF.

Here the CDR3 reads CASSSGPGHKGNQPQHF. In nucleotides, the CDR3 is TGTGCCAGCAGCTCCGGACCGGGACACAAAGGCAATCAGCCCCAGCATTTT. The genes are TRBV5-4 and TRBJ1-5; TRBD1 is a possible D gene (6 bases). V lost 3 bases and J 2 bases, leaving 18 bases between the germline ends. Germline CDR1 reads SGHNT; CDR2 reads YYREEE (reference sequence). This CDR3 is built from 17 residues.

This sequence joins TRBV7-2 and TRBJ2-7; D might be TRBD1 (5 bases). V was pared by 5 bases and J by 0 bases, with 11 bases between. This CDR3 has 14 residues. The germline gives CDR1 SGHTA, CDR2 FQGNSA. The CDR3 nucleotides read TGTGCCAGCAGCCCAGACAGATCCTCCTACGAGCAGTACTTC. This gives the protein CASSPDRSSYEQYF. Together with reference TRBV7-2 and TRBJ2-7, the CDR3 gives the full variable domain: GAGVSQSPSNKVTEKGKDVELRCDPISGHTALYWYRQSLGQGLEFLIYFQGNSAPDKSGLPSDRFSAERTGGSVSTLTIQRTQQEDSAVYLCASSPDRSSYEQYFGPGTRLTVT.

V usage is TRBV12-5 and J usage is TRBJ2-5, with TRBD2 matching 10 bases. J lost 7 bases, V lost 6 bases, and 14 bases had no gene match. The germline V gene has CDR1 LGHNT and CDR2 FRNRAP. The CDR3 runs to 16 residues. CDR3: CASGPGIAGGLGTQYF. In DNA form, the CDR3 reads TGTGCTAGTGGGCCCGGAATAGCGGGAGGTTTAGGGACCCAGTACTTC.

CDR3 region: CASSQDRVYNEQFF. CDR3 nucleotides: TGTGCCAGCTCACAAGACAGGGTTTACAATGAGCAGTTCTTC. The V and J genes are TRBV18 and TRBJ2-1; the match to TRBD1 covers 7 bases. Germline V lookup: CDR1 KGHSH, CDR2 LQKENI. The V gene end was trimmed by 4 bases and the J gene end by 4 bases; junction bases not matched to a gene: 4. The CDR3 runs 14 residues.